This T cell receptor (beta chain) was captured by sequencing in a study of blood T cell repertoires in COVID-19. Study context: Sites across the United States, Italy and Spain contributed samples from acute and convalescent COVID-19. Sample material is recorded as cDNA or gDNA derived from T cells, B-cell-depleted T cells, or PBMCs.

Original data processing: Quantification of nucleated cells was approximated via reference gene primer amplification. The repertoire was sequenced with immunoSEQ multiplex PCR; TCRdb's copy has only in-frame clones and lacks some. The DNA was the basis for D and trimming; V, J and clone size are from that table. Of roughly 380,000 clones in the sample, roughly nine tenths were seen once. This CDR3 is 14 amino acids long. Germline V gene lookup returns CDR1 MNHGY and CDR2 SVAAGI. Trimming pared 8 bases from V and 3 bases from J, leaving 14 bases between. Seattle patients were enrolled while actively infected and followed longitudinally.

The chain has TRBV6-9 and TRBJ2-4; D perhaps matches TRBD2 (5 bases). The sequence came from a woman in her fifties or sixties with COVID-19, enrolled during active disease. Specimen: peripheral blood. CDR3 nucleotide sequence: TGTGCCAGCGGACTTATTAGGAGCAAAAACATTCAGTACTTC. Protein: CASGLIRSKNIQYF.